This T cell receptor beta chain appears in the sequencing data of a study of T cells after yellow fever vaccination. Study conclusions and caveats: The secondary response was weaker but peaked faster, day 5 versus 15. From the bulk population, abundant clonotypes could contaminate and appear within FACS-sorted repertoires. The study re-detected most primary-vaccination clones after the booster (around 96% CD4, around 90% CD8).

Synthesis of TCR cDNA relied on 5'RACE template switching, which attached a universal primer site and UMIs. TCRdb redid the calling of the 5' RACE reads with MiXCR, one entry per CDR3 protein. Of a few hundred thousand distinct CDR3 sequences listed, about 7.1% are singletons. Germline CDR1 is DFQATT and CDR2 is SNEGSKA (reference sequence). V gave up 0 bases and J gave up 2 bases, with 11 bases separating them. The CDR3 is 14 amino acids. A word on this clonotype: Antigen specificity is unknown.

Sequenced material: CD4+ T cells sorted from PBMCs, taken 15 days after the yellow fever booster vaccination. V usage is TRBV20-1 and J usage is TRBJ2-7; a weak D match, TRBD1 (6 bases). The clonotype comes from a man aged 30 to 39 who received the YFV17D yellow fever vaccine. The chain's CDR3 is CSARDPRGTYEQYF. The DNA of the CDR3 is TGCAGTGCTAGAGATCCGAGGGGGACCTACGAGCAGTACTTC.